The clone carrying this T cell receptor beta chain was picked up a small number of times. The sample originates from a study of human T cells and chemical hapten exposure. Using its own MiXCR run on the RACE reads, TCRdb lists one record per CDR3 protein. The sample lists 50,000 to 65,000 distinct CDR3 sequences, roughly 9.5% occurring once. Time point given: patch test 3, about 24 weeks after DPC sensitization. The treatment was: therapeutic diphenylcyclopropenone sensitization with weekly scalp DPC. The V end was cut by 7 bases, the J end by 6 bases, with 15 bases between. The CDR3 is 13 amino acids. Germline V gene data show CDR1 as SNHLY and CDR2 as FYNNEI.

V gene TRBV2 combines with J gene TRBJ1-1; maybe TRBD1 (6 bases). This sequence originates from a woman aged 40 to 50 with alopecia areata. Some clones in this sample may be carry-over from other donors' samples. The sequences come from whole blood, collected in connection with sensitization to the hapten diphenylcyclopropenone (DPC). This CDR3 is CASTGGGGSEAFF. For the CDR3, the DNA is TGTGCCAGCACCGGGGGGGGCGGATCTGAAGCTTTCTTT.